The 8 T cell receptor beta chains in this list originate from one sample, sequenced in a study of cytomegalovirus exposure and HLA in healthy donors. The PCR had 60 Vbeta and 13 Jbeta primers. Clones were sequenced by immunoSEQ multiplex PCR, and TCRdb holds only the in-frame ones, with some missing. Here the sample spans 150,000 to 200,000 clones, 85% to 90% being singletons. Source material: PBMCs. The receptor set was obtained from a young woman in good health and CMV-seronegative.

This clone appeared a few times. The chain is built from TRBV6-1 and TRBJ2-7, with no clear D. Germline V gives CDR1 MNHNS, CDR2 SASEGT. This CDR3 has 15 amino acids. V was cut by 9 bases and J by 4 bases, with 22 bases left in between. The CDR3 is CASFYKQKAAYEQYF. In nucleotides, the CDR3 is TGTGCCAGTTTTTACAAGCAGAAGGCGGCATACGAGCAGTACTTC.

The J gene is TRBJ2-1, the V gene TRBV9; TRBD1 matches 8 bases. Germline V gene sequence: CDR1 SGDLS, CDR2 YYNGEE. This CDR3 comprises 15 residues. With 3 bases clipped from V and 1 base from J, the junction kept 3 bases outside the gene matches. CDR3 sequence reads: CASSARTGSYNEQFF. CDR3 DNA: TGTGCCAGCAGCGCCAGGACAGGGTCCTACAATGAGCAGTTCTTC.

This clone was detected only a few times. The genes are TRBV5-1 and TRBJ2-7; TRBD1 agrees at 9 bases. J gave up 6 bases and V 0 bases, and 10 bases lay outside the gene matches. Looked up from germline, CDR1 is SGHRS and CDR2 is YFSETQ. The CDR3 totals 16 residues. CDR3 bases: TGCGCCAGCAGCTTGGCCCGACAGGGGGATTTGGGCGAGCAGTACTTC. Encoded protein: CASSLARQGDLGEQYF.

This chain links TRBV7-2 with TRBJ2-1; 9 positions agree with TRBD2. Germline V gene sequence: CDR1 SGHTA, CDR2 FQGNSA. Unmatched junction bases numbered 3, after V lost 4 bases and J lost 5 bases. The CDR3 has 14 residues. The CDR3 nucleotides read TGTGCCAGCAGCTCTAGCGGGATCCACAATGAGCAGTTCTTC. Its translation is CASSSSGIHNEQFF.

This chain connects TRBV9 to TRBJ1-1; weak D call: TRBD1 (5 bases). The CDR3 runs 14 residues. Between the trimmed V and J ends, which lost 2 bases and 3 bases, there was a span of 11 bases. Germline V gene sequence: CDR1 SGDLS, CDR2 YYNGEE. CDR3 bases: TGTGCCAGCAGCGTGTCCCCGGGGGACACTGAAGCTTTCTTT. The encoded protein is CASSVSPGDTEAFF.

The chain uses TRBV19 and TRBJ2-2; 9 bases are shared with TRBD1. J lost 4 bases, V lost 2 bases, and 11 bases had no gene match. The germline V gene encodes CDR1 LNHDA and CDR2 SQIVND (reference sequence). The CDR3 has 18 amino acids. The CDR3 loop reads CASSILRPGQGFTGELFF. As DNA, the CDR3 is TGTGCCAGTAGTATACTCCGTCCGGGACAGGGATTCACCGGGGAGCTGTTTTTT.

Written as DNA, the CDR3 is TGTGCCAGTAGTATATATAGCGGGGGGGTCCTTGGTATGGATGAGCAGTTCTTC. Translating gives CASSIYSGGVLGMDEQFF. The chain employs TRBV19 and TRBJ2-1, with 11 bases aligning to TRBD2. Germline CDR1 and CDR2: LNHDA and SQIVND (reference sequence). The V segment lost 2 bases and the J segment 8 bases; nucleotides outside the gene matches: 14. The CDR3 runs to 18 residues. Supplemented by reference TRBV19 and TRBJ2-1, the full variable domain reads DGGITQSPKYLFRKEGQNVTLSCEQNLNHDAMYWYRQDPGQGLRLIYYSQIVNDFQKGDIAEGYSVSREKKESFPLTVTSAQKNPTAFYLCASSIYSGGVLGMDEQFFGPGTRLTVL.

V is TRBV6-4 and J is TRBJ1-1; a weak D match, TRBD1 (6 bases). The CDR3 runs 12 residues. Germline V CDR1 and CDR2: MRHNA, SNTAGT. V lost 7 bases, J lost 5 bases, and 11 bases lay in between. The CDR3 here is CASTQGGTEAFF. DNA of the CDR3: TGTGCCAGCACTCAAGGGGGAACTGAAGCTTTCTTT.